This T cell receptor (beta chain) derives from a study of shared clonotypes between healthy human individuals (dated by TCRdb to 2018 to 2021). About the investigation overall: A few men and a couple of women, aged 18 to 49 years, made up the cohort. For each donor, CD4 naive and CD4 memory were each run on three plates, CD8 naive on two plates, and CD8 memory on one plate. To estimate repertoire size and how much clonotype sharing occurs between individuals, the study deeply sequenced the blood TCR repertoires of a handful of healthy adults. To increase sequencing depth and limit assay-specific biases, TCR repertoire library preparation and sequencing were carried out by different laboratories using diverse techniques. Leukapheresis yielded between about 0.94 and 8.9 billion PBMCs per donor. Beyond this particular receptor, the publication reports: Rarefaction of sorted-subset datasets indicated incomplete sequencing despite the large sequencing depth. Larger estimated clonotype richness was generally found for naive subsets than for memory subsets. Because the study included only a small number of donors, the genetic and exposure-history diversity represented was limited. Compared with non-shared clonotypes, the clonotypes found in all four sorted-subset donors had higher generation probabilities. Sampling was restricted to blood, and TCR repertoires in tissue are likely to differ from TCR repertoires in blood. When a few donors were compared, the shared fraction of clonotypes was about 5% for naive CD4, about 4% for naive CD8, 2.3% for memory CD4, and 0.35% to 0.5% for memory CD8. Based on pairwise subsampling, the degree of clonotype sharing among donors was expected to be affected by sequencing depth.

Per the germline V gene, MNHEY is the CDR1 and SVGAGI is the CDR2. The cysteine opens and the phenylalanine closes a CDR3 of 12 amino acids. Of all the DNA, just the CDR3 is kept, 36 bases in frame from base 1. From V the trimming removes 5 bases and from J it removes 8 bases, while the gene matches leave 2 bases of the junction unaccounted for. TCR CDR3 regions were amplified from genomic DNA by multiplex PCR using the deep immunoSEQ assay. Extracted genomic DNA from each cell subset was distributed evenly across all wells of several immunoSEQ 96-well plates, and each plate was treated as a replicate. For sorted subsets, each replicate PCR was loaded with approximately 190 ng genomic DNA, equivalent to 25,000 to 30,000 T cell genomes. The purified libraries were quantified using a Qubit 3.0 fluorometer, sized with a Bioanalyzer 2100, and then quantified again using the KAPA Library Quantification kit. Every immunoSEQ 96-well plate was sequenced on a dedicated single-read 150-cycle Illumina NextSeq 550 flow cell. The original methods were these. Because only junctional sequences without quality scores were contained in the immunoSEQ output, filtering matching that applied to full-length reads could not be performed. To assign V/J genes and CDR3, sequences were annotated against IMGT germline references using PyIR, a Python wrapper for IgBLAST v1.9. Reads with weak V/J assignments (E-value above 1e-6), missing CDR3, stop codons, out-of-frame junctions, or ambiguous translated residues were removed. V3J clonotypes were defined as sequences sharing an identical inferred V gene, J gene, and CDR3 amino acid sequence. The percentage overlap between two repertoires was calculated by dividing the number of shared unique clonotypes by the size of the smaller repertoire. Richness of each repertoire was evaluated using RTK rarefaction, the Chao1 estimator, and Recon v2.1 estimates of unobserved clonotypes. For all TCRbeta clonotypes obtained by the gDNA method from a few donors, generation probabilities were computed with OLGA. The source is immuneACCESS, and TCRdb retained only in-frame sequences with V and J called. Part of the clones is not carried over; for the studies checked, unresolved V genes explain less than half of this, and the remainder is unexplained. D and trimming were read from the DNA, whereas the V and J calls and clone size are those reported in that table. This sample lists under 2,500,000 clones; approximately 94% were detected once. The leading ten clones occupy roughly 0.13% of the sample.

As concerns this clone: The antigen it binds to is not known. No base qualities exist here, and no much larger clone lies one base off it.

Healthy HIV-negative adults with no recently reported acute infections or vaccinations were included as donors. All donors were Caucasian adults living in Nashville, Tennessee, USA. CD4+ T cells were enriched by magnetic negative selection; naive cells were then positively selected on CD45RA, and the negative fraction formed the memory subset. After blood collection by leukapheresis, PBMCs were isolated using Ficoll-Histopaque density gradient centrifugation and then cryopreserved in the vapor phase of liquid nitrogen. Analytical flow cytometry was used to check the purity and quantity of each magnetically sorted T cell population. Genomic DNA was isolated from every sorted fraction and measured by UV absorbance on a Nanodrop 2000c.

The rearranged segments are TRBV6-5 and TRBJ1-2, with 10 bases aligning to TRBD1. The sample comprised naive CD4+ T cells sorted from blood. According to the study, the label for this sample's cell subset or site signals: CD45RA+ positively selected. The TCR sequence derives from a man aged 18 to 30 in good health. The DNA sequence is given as TGTGCCAGCAGTCAGGGACAGGGGGGCTACACCTTC. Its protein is CASSQGQGGYTF.